The 29 T cell receptor beta chains below come from one sample, sequenced in a study of Ad26.COV2.S vaccination and SARS-CoV-2 variants. Assay: immunoSEQ multiplex PCR; the TCRdb copy retains only in-frame clones and omits some. Of roughly 300,000 clones in the sample, 65% to 90% were seen once. This sample's treatment: some 20 received Ad26.COV2.S at low or high dose, single or two shots; 5 received placebo; per-sample allocation not given. Specimens were obtained on day 63 following the first vaccine or placebo injection. Sequenced here: peripheral blood, sampled in a trial of Ad26.COV2.S vaccine versus placebo. These receptors originate from a person between 18 and 65 years old who received the Ad26.COV2.S COVID-19 vaccine or a placebo.

The chain combines TRBV7-2 with TRBJ2-2, with 10 bases fitting TRBD2. Germline CDR1 reads SGHTA; CDR2 reads FQGNSA. V gave up 2 bases and J gave up 0 bases; unmatched junction bases: 3. This CDR3 is built from 17 residues. CDR3 in amino acids: CASSLTSGAPNTGELFF. The CDR3 DNA reads TGTGCCAGCAGCTTAACTAGCGGGGCCCCGAACACCGGGGAGCTGTTTTTT.

The chain carries TRBV7-8 and TRBJ1-3; 8 positions agree with TRBD1. There are 15 residues in the CDR3. J lost 3 bases, V lost 5 bases, and 6 bases had no gene match. CDR1 SGHVS and CDR2 FQNEAQ come from the germline V gene. CDR3 region: CASSAGGFSGNTIYF. The CDR3 nucleotides are TGTGCCAGCAGCGCAGGGGGCTTTAGTGGAAACACCATATATTTT.

The chain recombines TRBV5-1 with TRBJ1-4; D perhaps matches TRBD1 (6 bases). CDR1 and CDR2 from the germline V gene are SGHRS and YFSETQ. The ends were cut back, 4 bases at V and 3 bases at J, with 13 bases in the middle. The length of the CDR3 is 15 residues. The CDR3 sequence is CASSDAGAPNEKLFF. In nucleotides, the CDR3 is TGCGCCAGCAGCGACGCAGGGGCCCCTAATGAAAAACTGTTTTTT.

This clone has a handful of counts. V gene TRBV5-4 combines with J gene TRBJ1-4; D remains unclear. The CDR3 consists of 14 residues. Germline CDR1 and CDR2: SGHNT and YYREEE (reference sequence). The V end was cut by 1 base, the J end by 8 bases, with 12 bases between. In nucleotides, the CDR3 is TGTGCCAGCAGCTTGAATATGGGTTACGAAAAACTGTTTTTT. This translates into CASSLNMGYEKLFF.

The chain is built from TRBV7-2 and TRBJ2-5; TRBD1 agrees at 7 bases. V shed 5 bases and J 5 bases; nucleotides not matched to a gene: 8. The CDR3 has 14 amino acids. CDR1 is SGHTA and CDR2 is FQGNSA in the germline V gene. The CDR3 loop reads CASSRNTGVETQYF. CDR3 bases: TGTGCCAGCAGCCGCAATACAGGGGTTGAGACCCAGTACTTC. Full variable domain (outside the CDR3, taken from reference TRBV7-2 and TRBJ2-5): GAGVSQSPSNKVTEKGKDVELRCDPISGHTALYWYRQSLGQGLEFLIYFQGNSAPDKSGLPSDRFSAERTGGSVSTLTIQRTQQEDSAVYLCASSRNTGVETQYFGPGTRLLVL.

CDR3 sequence reads: CASSWTGQEQYF. The CDR3 region has the DNA TGTGCCAGCAGCTGGACAGGCCAAGAGCAGTACTTC. This chain uses TRBV5-4 with TRBJ2-7, with TRBD1 matching 7 bases. The CDR3 totals 12 residues. The V segment lost 3 bases and the J segment 7 bases; nucleotides outside the gene matches: 4. Per germline, CDR1 SGHNT and CDR2 YYREEE (reference sequence).

This clone was picked up many times. The DNA of the CDR3 is TGCGCCAGCAGCCAAGCGAGTCCGGGGGTCGGGGGCAATCAGCCCCAGCATTTT. Translated: CASSQASPGVGGNQPQHF. The rearrangement links TRBV4-1 to TRBJ1-5; TRBD1 is a possible D gene (5 bases). Germline CDR1 reads MGHRA; CDR2 reads YSYEKL. There are 18 residues in the CDR3. V lost 1 base to trimming and J lost 2 bases, with 18 bases between them.

The rearrangement uses TRBV7-2 and TRBJ2-7, with D maybe TRBD1 (6 bases). The V end was cut by 1 base, the J end by 1 base, with 11 bases between. The germline CDR1 and CDR2 sequences are SGHTA and FQGNSA. The CDR3 is 15 amino acids. Here the CDR3 reads CASSLVQGSSYEQYF. CDR3 nucleotide sequence: TGTGCCAGCAGCTTAGTACAGGGTAGTTCCTACGAGCAGTACTTC.

J is TRBJ1-6 and V is TRBV6-5; possible D gene TRBD1, 5 bases. The germline V and J ends were trimmed by 0 bases and 4 bases, with 7 bases remaining between them. This CDR3 spans 15 amino acids. CDR1 and CDR2 from the germline V gene are MNHEY and SVGAGI. The chain's CDR3 is CASSYSTGYNSPLHF. Here the CDR3 DNA reads TGTGCCAGCAGTTACTCAACAGGATATAATTCACCCCTCCACTTT.

The chain links TRBV12-3 or TRBV12-4 to TRBJ1-2; D possibly corresponds to TRBD1 (5 bases). The CDR3 extends over 13 amino acids. The germline V and J ends were trimmed by 1 base and 8 bases, with 11 bases remaining between them. In nucleotides, the CDR3 is TGTGCCAGCAGTTTAGGGGGGTTGGGGGGCTACACCTTC. Translating it yields CASSLGGLGGYTF.

The CDR3 here is CASSSRRGFTGELFF. CDR3 bases: TGTGCCAGCAGTTCCCGCAGGGGTTTCACCGGGGAGCTGTTTTTT. The V gene is TRBV6-5, the J gene TRBJ2-2; a possible D gene is TRBD1 (6 bases). V gave up 4 bases and J gave up 4 bases, with 13 bases separating them. Germline values: CDR1 MNHEY, CDR2 SVGAGI. The length of the CDR3 is 15 residues.

The rearrangement joins TRBV28 to TRBJ1-4; D uncertain. Germline V gives CDR1 MDHEN, CDR2 SYDVKM. This CDR3 has 11 residues. The ends were cut back, 6 bases at V and 6 bases at J, with 5 bases in the middle. The CDR3 region is CASRRYEKLFF. CDR3 in DNA: TGTGCCAGCAGACGTTATGAAAAACTGTTTTTT.

This clone was counted a few times. V and J are TRBV7-8 and TRBJ2-7; TRBD2 is a possible D gene (6 bases). Germline CDR1 SGHVS, CDR2 FQNEAQ. Trimming removed 5 bases at V and 0 bases at J, with 20 bases between. The CDR3 loop spans 17 amino acids. This CDR3 is CASSRDSRPGSSYEQYF. DNA of the CDR3: TGTGCCAGCAGCCGGGACTCAAGGCCGGGCAGCTCCTACGAGCAGTACTTC.

This clone came up once. This rearrangement joins TRBV7-2 to TRBJ1-5, with unresolved D. Germline-derived CDR1 and CDR2 are SGHTA and FQGNSA. The V end was cut by 0 bases, the J end by 6 bases, with 6 bases between. The CDR3 extends over 13 amino acids. CDR3 sequence (DNA): TGTGCCAGCAGCTTAGCGCTAATTCAGCCCCAGCATTTT. Encoded protein: CASSLALIQPQHF.

The V and J genes are TRBV4-3 and TRBJ2-3, with D hard to call. Trimming removed 2 bases at V and 0 bases at J, with 12 bases between. The CDR3 runs to 16 residues. Germline CDR1 and CDR2: LGHNA and YSLEER. The CDR3: CASSQRWRSSTDTQYF. The CDR3 DNA reads as TGCGCCAGCAGCCAAAGATGGCGGAGCAGCACAGATACGCAGTATTTT.

J is TRBJ2-3 and V is TRBV5-6; TRBD1 aligns across 9 bases. CDR1 SGHDT and CDR2 YYEEEE come from the germline V gene. V lost 0 bases to trimming and J lost 4 bases; unmatched junction nucleotides: 3. The CDR3 is 15 residues long. DNA for the CDR3: TGTGCCAGCAGCTTGGACAGGGGGCGCCCAGATACGCAGTATTTT. Translated, it gives CASSLDRGRPDTQYF.

V usage is TRBV5-1 and J usage is TRBJ1-2; perhaps TRBD1 as D (5 bases). Germline V gene data show CDR1 as SGHRS and CDR2 as YFSETQ. The CDR3 spans 15 residues. Trimming cost V 0 bases and J 7 bases, with 16 bases left between them. CDR3 region: CASSLGAGLGGGYTF. CDR3 DNA: TGCGCCAGCAGCTTGGGGGCCGGGCTTGGGGGTGGCTACACCTTC.

The rearrangement uses TRBV7-9 and TRBJ2-1; 7 positions match TRBD2. Trimming at V came to 2 bases and at J to 8 bases, leaving 12 bases not matched to a gene. CDR1 is SEHNR and CDR2 is FQNEAQ in the germline V gene (reference sequence). This CDR3 is 16 amino acids long. CDR3 DNA: TGTGCCAGCAGCTTAACATCCGGGCAGGGAGGGCATGAGCAGTTCTTC. Translation: CASSLTSGQGGHEQFF.

This clone was counted a few times. This chain links TRBV4-3 with TRBJ2-6; no clear D gene. Trimming took 0 bases from V and 0 from J, leaving 12 bases between them. CDR1 and CDR2 (germline): LGHNA, YSLEER. The CDR3 consists of 18 residues. The CDR3 sequence: CASSQDGLGSSGANVLTF. The CDR3 nucleotides read TGCGCCAGCAGCCAAGATGGGTTGGGTTCCTCTGGGGCCAACGTCCTGACTTTC.

This clone was observed a few times. The chain combines TRBV12-3 or TRBV12-4 with TRBJ1-1; D is undetermined. The CDR3 runs to 12 residues. Trimming took 5 bases from V and 13 from J, leaving 17 bases between them. In nucleotides, the CDR3 is TGTGCCAGCAGTCGAACACCCGCCGTGAGTTTCTTT. Its translation is CASSRTPAVSFF.

This sequence joins TRBV19 and TRBJ1-2; 8 nucleotides agree with TRBD1. V trimming: 5 bases; J trimming: 8 bases; junction bases outside the gene matches: 13. The CDR3 is 15 amino acids. Germline V CDR1 and CDR2: LNHDA, SQIVND (reference sequence). This CDR3 is CASSPGTWTGKGYTF. The CDR3 coding sequence is TGTGCCAGTAGTCCAGGGACATGGACAGGGAAAGGCTACACCTTC.

This clone was found a few times. This chain links TRBV28 with TRBJ2-7; 9 nucleotides align to TRBD2. The V gene's germline CDR1 is MDHEN and CDR2 SYDVKM. CDR3 length: 15 amino acids. V lost 1 base to trimming and J lost 6 bases; unmatched junction nucleotides: 7. The CDR3 DNA sequence: TGTGCCAGCAGTTTATCGGGACTAGCAGCCTTCGAGCAGTACTTC. Protein product: CASSLSGLAAFEQYF.

CDR3 sequence (DNA): TGTGCCAGCAGCGCTGGTACCTCAAACACTGAAGCTTTCTTT. It specifies CASSAGTSNTEAFF. The chain joins TRBV9 to TRBJ1-1; D uncertain. Trimming shortened V by 3 bases and J by 2 bases, and 11 bases separated the two germline ends. The CDR3 sequence is 14 residues long. Germline V gene sequence: CDR1 SGDLS, CDR2 YYNGEE.

This chain uses TRBV7-9 with TRBJ1-6, with 9 bases lining up with TRBD1. V lost 3 bases, J lost 3 bases, and 0 bases stayed unmatched. Germline-derived CDR1 and CDR2 are SEHNR and FQNEAQ (reference sequence). This CDR3 contains 15 residues. As DNA, the CDR3 is TGTGCCAGCAGCTTGGGACAGGGCTATAATTCACCCCTCCACTTT. Its translation is CASSLGQGYNSPLHF.

V is TRBV3-1 (or the pseudogene TRBV3-2) and J is TRBJ2-1, with D possibly called TRBD1 or TRBD2 (5 bases each). Trimming shortened V by 5 bases and J by 9 bases, and 23 bases separated the two germline ends. CDR1 LGHDT and CDR2 YNNKEL come from the germline V gene (reference sequence). This CDR3 region has 16 residues. The DNA for the CDR3 is TGTGCCAGCAGCGTGGGGTGTGGTTTGGGGGACGGTGAGCAGTTCTTC. It codes for CASSVGCGLGDGEQFF.

The chain has TRBV5-6 and TRBJ2-2, with D perhaps TRBD2 (5 bases). V was trimmed by 3 bases and J by 5 bases, leaving 14 bases between them. This CDR3 region has 15 residues. Looked up from germline, CDR1 is SGHDT and CDR2 is YYEEEE. The CDR3 region is CASSYWYRGTGELFF. The CDR3 DNA follows: TGTGCCAGCAGCTATTGGTACAGAGGGACCGGGGAGCTGTTTTTT.

CDR3 in DNA: TGTGCCAGCAGGGTGCAGGGGGCCTACGAGCAGTACTTC. Amino acid sequence: CASRVQGAYEQYF. This chain links TRBV12-3 or TRBV12-4 with TRBJ2-7, with TRBD1 matching 7 bases. This CDR3 is 13 amino acids long. Trimming cost V 6 bases and J 2 bases; bases outside gene matches: 4.

This rearrangement joins TRBV7-9 to TRBJ2-7, with a tentative D call TRBD2 (5 bases). Germline V gene data show CDR1 as SEHNR and CDR2 as FQNEAQ (reference sequence). Trimming left V 1 base short and J 0 bases short, with 7 bases between. This CDR3 contains 14 residues. The CDR3 reads CASSLDGNSYEQYF. The DNA of the CDR3 is TGTGCCAGCAGCTTAGACGGGAACTCCTACGAGCAGTACTTC.

The chain uses TRBV29-1 and TRBJ2-3; D call uncertain. The CDR3 runs 14 residues. Germline assignment: CDR1 SQVTM and CDR2 ANQGSEA. Trimming took 3 bases from V and 0 from J, leaving 10 bases between them. The CDR3 protein is CSVEPVGSTDTQYF. As DNA, the CDR3 is TGCAGCGTTGAGCCCGTGGGGAGCACAGATACGCAGTATTTT.